Below, one T cell receptor beta chain is given with its context. No antigen is known for it. The data are from a study of T-cell reconstitution after alpha-beta-depleted transplantation in children. Study results and limitations: One year post-transplant, T-cell counts and diversity were largely derived from T cells produced anew. Expanded graft clones, several hundred of them, were reportedly the source of alpha-beta T cells about two months after transplant. Elevated TCRbeta diversity at day 60 was traced, in some patients, to surviving recipient T cells and thymic progenitors.

The CDR3 sequence is 14 residues long. Germline CDR1 MNHEY, CDR2 SVGEGT. Trimming pared 6 bases from V and 6 bases from J, leaving 18 bases between. Unique molecular identifiers tagged the TCRbeta library. Via MiXCR, TCRdb re-called the PCR reads, giving one row per CDR3 protein. Of 350,000 to 500,000 distinct CDR3 sequences in the sample, roughly 44% were seen once. The chain is built from TRBV6-2 or TRBV6-3 and TRBJ2-7; possibly TRBD1 for D (8 bases). Here the sequenced sample was PBMCs, taken before TCRalphabeta/CD19-depleted stem cell transplant. This receptor was taken from a girl aged 2 to 9 with aplastic anemia, due to receive a stem cell transplant. CDR3 sequence (DNA): TGTGCCAGCAGGAAGGGGACAGGCGGGGGCGAGCAGTACTTC. Translating gives CASRKGTGGGEQYF.